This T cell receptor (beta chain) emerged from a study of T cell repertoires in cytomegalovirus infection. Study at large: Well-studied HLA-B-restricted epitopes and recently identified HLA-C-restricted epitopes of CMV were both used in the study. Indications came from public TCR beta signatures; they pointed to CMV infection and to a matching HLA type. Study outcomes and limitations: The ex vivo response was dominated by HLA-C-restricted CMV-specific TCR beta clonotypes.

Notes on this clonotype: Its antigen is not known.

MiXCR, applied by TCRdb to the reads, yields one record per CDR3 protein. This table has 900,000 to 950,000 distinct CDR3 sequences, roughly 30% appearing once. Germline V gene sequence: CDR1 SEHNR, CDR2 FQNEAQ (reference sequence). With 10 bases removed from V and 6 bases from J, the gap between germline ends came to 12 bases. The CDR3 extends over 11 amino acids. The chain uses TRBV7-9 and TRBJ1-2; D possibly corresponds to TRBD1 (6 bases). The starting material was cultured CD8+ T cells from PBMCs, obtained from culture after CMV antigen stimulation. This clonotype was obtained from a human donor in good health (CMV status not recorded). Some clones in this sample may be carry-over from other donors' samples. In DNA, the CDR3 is TGTGCCACCCCAGGGGCTCATGGCTACACCTTC. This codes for CATPGAHGYTF.